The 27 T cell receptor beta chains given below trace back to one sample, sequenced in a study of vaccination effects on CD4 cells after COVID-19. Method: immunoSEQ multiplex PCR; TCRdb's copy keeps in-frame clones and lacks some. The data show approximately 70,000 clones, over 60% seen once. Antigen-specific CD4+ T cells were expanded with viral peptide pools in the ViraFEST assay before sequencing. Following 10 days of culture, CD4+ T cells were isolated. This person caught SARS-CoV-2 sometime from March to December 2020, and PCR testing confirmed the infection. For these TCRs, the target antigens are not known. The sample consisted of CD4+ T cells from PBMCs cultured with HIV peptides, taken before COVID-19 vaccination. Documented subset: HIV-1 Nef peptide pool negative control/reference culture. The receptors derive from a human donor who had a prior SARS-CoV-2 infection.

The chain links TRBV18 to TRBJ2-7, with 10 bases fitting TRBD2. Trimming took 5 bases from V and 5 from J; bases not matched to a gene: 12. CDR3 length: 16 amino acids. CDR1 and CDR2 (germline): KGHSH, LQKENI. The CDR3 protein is CASSRAGSGRADEQYF. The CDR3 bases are TGTGCCAGCTCAAGGGCCGGGAGCGGGAGGGCCGACGAGCAGTACTTC. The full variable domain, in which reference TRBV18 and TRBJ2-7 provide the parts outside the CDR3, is NAGVMQNPRHLVRRRGQEARLRCSPMKGHSHVYWYRQLPEEGLKFMVYLQKENIIDESGMPKERFSAEFPKEGPSILRIQQVVRGDSAAYFCASSRAGSGRADEQYFGPGTRLTVT.

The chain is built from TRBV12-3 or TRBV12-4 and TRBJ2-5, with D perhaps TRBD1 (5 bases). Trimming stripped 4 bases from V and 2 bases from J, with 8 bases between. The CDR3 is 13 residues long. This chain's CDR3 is CASSSDSQETQYF. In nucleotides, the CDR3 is TGTGCCAGCAGTTCAGACAGTCAAGAGACCCAGTACTTC.

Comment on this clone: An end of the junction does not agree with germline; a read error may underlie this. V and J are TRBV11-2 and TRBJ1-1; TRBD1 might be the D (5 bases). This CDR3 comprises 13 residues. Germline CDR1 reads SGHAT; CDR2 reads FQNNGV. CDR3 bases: TGTGCCAGCAGCTTATTGCGGGGCACTCAAGCTTTCTTT. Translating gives CASSLLRGTQAFF.

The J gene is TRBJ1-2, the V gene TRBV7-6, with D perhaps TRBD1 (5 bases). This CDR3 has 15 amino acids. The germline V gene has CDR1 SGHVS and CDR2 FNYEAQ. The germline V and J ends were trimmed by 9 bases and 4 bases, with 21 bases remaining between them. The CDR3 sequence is CARRGPGRIFYGYTF. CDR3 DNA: TGTGCCAGGCGTGGACCGGGACGGATCTTCTATGGCTACACCTTC.

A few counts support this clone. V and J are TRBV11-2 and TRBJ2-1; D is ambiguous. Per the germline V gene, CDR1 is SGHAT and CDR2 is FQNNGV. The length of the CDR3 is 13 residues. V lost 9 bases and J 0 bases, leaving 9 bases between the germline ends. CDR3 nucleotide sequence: TGTGCCAGTTCCGCGAACTCCTACAATGAGCAGTTCTTC. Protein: CASSANSYNEQFF.

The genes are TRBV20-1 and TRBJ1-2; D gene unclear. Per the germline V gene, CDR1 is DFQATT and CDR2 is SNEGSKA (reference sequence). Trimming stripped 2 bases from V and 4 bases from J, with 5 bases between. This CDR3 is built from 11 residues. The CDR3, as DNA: TGCAGTGCTAGATTCGGCTATGGCTACACCTTC. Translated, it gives CSARFGYGYTF.

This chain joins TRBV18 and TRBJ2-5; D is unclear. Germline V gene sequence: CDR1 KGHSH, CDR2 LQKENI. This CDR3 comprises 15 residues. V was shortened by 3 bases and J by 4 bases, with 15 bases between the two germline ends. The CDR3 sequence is CASSPSSGSRETQYF. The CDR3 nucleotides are TGTGCCAGCTCACCTTCGAGTGGGTCCAGAGAGACCCAGTACTTC.

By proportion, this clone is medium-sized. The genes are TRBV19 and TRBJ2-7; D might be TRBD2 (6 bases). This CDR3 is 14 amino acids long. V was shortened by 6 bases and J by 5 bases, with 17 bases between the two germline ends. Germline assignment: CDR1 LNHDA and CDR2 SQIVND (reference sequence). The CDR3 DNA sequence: TGTGCCAGTAGACGTCGGGGGAGTGGAAACGAGCAGTACTTC. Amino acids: CASRRRGSGNEQYF.

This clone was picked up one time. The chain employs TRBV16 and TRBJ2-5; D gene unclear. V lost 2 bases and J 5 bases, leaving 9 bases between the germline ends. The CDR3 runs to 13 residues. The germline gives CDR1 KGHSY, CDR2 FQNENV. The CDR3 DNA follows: TGTGCCAGCAGCCAAATCACCTGGGAGACCCAGTACTTC. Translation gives CASSQITWETQYF.

The CDR3 DNA reads TGTGCCAGCAGTCCCGGACTAGCAGCTCACGAGCAGTACTTC. Protein: CASSPGLAAHEQYF. The V and J genes are TRBV6-5 and TRBJ2-7, with 8 bases lining up with TRBD2. Germline assignment: CDR1 MNHEY and CDR2 SVGAGI. The CDR3 length is 14 residues. The V gene end was trimmed by 5 bases and the J gene end by 5 bases; junction bases not matched to a gene: 8.

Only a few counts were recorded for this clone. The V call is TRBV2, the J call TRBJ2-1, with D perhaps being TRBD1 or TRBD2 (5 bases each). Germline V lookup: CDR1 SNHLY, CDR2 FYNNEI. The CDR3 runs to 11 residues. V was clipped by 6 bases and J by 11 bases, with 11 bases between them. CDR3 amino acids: CASSYTGQQFF. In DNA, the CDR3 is TGTGCCAGCAGCTATACGGGGCAGCAGTTCTTC.

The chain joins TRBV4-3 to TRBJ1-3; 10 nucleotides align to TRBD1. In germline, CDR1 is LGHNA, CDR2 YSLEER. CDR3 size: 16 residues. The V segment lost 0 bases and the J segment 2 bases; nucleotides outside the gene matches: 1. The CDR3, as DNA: TGCGCCAGCAGCCAAGAGACAGGGGGCACTGGAAACACCATATATTTT. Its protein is CASSQETGGTGNTIYF.

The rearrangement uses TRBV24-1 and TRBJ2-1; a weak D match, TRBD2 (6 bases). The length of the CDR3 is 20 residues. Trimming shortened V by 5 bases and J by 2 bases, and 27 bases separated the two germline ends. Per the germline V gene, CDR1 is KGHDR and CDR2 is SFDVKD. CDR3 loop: CATSGPPGKVGTPAYNEQFF. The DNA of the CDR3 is TGTGCCACCAGTGGACCTCCCGGGAAAGTCGGGACTCCTGCCTACAATGAGCAGTTCTTC.

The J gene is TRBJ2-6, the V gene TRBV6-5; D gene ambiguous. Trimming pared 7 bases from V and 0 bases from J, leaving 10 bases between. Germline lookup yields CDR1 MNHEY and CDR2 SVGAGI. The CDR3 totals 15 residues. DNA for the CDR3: TGTGCCAGCACCTCCTCAGGCTCTGGGGCCAACGTCCTGACTTTC. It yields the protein CASTSSGSGANVLTF.

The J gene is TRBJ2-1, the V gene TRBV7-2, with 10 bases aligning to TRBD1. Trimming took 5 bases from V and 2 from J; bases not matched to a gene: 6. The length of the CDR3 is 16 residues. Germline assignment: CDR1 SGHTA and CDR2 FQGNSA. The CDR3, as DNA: TGTGCCAGCAGCACCACCGGGACAGGGGCCTACAATGAGCAGTTCTTC. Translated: CASSTTGTGAYNEQFF. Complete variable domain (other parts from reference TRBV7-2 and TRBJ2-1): GAGVSQSPSNKVTEKGKDVELRCDPISGHTALYWYRQSLGQGLEFLIYFQGNSAPDKSGLPSDRFSAERTGGSVSTLTIQRTQQEDSAVYLCASSTTGTGAYNEQFFGPGTRLTVL.

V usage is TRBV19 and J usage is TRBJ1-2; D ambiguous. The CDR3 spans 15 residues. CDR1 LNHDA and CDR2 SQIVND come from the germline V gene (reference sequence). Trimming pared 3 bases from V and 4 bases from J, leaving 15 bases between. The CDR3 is CASSMPGRLLYGYTF. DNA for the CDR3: TGTGCCAGTAGTATGCCCGGGCGGCTCCTCTATGGCTACACCTTC.

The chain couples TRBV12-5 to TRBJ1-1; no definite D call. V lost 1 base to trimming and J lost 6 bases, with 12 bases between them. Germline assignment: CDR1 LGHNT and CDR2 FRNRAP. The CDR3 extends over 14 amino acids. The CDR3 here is CASGLGAWASEAFF. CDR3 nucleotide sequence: TGTGCTAGTGGTTTGGGGGCCTGGGCGTCTGAAGCTTTCTTT. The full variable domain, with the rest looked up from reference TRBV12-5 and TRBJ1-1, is DARVTQTPRHKVTEMGQEVTMRCQPILGHNTVFWYRQTMMQGLELLAYFRNRAPLDDSGMPKDRFSAEMPDATLATLKIQPSEPRDSAVYFCASGLGAWASEAFFGQGTRLTVV.

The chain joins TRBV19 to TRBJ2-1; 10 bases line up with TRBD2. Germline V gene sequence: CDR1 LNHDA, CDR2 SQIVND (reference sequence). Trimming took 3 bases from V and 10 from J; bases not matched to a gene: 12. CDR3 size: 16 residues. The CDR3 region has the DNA TGTGCCAGTAGTATGCGGAGCAGCGGGAGGGCGGGAGAGCAGTTCTTC. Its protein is CASSMRSSGRAGEQFF.

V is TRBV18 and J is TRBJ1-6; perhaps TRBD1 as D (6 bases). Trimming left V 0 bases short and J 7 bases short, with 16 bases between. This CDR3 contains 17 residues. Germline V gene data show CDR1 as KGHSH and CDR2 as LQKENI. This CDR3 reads CASSPPATWDKNSPLHF. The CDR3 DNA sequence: TGTGCCAGCTCACCACCTGCGACCTGGGACAAAAATTCACCCCTCCACTTT.

Written as DNA, the CDR3 is TGTGCCAGCAGCCAAAGGACTCTTCCCACAGATACGCAGTATTTT. Residues: CASSQRTLPTDTQYF. The chain uses TRBV4-2 and TRBJ2-3; D might be TRBD2 (5 bases). Trimming pared 2 bases from V and 2 bases from J, leaving 11 bases between. This CDR3 has 15 residues. CDR1 is LGHNA and CDR2 is YNFKEQ in the germline V gene.

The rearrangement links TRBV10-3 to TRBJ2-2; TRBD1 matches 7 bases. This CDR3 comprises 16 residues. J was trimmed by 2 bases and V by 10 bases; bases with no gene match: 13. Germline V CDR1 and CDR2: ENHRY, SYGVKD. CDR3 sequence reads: CATPSSRDSNTGELFF. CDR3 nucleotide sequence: TGTGCCACGCCATCAAGCCGGGACAGCAACACCGGGGAGCTGTTTTTT.

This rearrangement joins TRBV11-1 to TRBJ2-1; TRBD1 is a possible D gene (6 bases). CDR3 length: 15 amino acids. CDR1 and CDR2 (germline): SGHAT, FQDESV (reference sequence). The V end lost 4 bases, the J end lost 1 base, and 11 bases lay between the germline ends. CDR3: CASSSDRKSYNEQFF. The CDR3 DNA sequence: TGTGCCAGCAGCTCGGACAGAAAATCCTACAATGAGCAGTTCTTC.

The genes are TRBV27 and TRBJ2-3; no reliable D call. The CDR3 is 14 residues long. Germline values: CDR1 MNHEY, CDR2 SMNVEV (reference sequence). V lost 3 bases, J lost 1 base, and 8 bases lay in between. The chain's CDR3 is CASSFFPGTDTQYF. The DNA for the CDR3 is TGTGCCAGCAGTTTTTTCCCAGGCACAGATACGCAGTATTTT.

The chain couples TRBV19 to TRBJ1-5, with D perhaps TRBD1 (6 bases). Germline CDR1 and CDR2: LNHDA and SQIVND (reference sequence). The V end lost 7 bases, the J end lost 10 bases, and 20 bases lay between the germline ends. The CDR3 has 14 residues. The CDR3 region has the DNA TGTGCCAGTACTAGCCGGGACATGTTGTTCCCCCAGCATTTT. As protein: CASTSRDMLFPQHF.

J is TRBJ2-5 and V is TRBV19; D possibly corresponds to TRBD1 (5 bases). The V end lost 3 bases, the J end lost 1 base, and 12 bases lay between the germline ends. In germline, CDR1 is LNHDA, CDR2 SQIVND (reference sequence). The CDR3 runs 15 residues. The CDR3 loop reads CASSIRRAFQETQYF. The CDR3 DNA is TGTGCCAGTAGTATCCGCAGGGCATTCCAAGAGACCCAGTACTTC.

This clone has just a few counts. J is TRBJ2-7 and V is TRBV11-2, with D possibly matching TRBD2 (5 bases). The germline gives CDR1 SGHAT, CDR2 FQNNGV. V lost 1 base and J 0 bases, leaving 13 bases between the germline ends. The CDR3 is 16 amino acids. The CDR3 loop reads CASSLAEGGYSYEQYF. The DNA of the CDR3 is TGTGCCAGCAGCTTAGCCGAGGGCGGCTACTCCTACGAGCAGTACTTC.

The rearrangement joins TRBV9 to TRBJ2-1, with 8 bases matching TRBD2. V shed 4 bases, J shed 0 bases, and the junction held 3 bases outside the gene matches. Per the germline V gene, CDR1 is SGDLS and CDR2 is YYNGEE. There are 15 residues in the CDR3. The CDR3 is CASSPSGSSYNEQFF. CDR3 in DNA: TGTGCCAGCAGCCCTAGCGGGTCCTCCTACAATGAGCAGTTCTTC.